The 28 T cell receptor beta chains in this list originate from one sample, sequenced in a study of T cell responses to AZD1222 COVID-19 vaccine. Libraries were prepared by immunoSEQ multiplex PCR; TCRdb keeps only in-frame clonotypes and omits some of them. The table lists approximately 110,000 clones, about 89% of them singletons. The sequences come from peripheral blood, collected on day 0 of AZD1222 vaccination. Receptors originate from an adult in good health.

V is TRBV2 and J is TRBJ2-5; the D is unclear. The CDR3 has 14 amino acids. With 4 bases removed from V and 1 base from J, the gap between germline ends came to 10 bases. The germline CDR1 and CDR2 sequences are SNHLY and FYNNEI. The CDR3 is CASSVGRSQETQYF. The CDR3 nucleotides read TGTGCCAGCAGTGTCGGACGCAGCCAAGAGACCCAGTACTTC. Full variable domain (remainder filled in from reference TRBV2 and TRBJ2-5): EPEVTQTPSHQVTQMGQEVILRCVPISNHLYFYWYRQILGQKVEFLVSFYNNEISEKSEIFDDQFSVERPDGSNFTLKIRSTKLEDSAMYFCASSVGRSQETQYFGPGTRLLVL.

This clone was seen a single time. The chain uses TRBV5-1 and TRBJ1-1, with D perhaps TRBD1 (6 bases). CDR1 is SGHRS and CDR2 is YFSETQ in the germline V gene. The CDR3 contains 17 residues. V lost 0 bases and J 0 bases, leaving 15 bases between the germline ends. In DNA form, the CDR3 reads TGCGCCAGCAGCTTGGCCCCTCGGACAGAGATGAACACTGAAGCTTTCTTT. Protein sequence: CASSLAPRTEMNTEAFF.

The chain employs TRBV4-1 and TRBJ1-5; 9 positions agree with TRBD1. This CDR3 region has 15 residues. CDR1 is MGHRA and CDR2 is YSYEKL in the germline V gene. V was pared by 2 bases and J by 6 bases, with 5 bases of the junction left unmatched. The CDR3 spells CASSQPGQGGQPQHF. For the CDR3, the DNA is TGCGCCAGCAGCCAACCGGGACAGGGAGGTCAGCCCCAGCATTTT.

The J gene is TRBJ1-2, the V gene TRBV2; weak D call: TRBD1 (6 bases). The germline V gene has CDR1 SNHLY and CDR2 FYNNEI. The ends were cut back, 4 bases at V and 5 bases at J, with 11 bases in the middle. This CDR3 contains 13 residues. CDR3 residues: CASSVGTHYGYTF. The CDR3 region has the DNA TGTGCCAGCAGTGTCGGGACACATTATGGCTACACCTTC.

V and J are TRBV5-1 and TRBJ2-1; D unclear. V lost 4 bases and J lost 2, with 4 bases in between. The CDR3 is 12 amino acids. Germline V gene lookup returns CDR1 SGHRS and CDR2 YFSETQ. CDR3 DNA: TGCGCCAGCAGCAACCCCTACAATGAGCAGTTCTTC. It translates to CASSNPYNEQFF. Variable domain in full (rest from reference TRBV5-1 and TRBJ2-1): KAGVTQTPRYLIKTRGQQVTLSCSPISGHRSVSWYQQTPGQGLQFLFEYFSETQRNKGNFPGRFSGRQFSNSRSEMNVSTLELGDSALYLCASSNPYNEQFFGPGTRLTVL.

This rearrangement joins TRBV28 to TRBJ1-4; D ambiguous. The CDR3 extends over 14 amino acids. Germline-derived CDR1 and CDR2 are MDHEN and SYDVKM. V shed 7 bases and J shed 5 bases, with 14 bases lying between them. CDR3: CASTTRAENEKLFF. The DNA for the CDR3 is TGTGCCAGCACCACGAGGGCGGAGAATGAAAAACTGTTTTTT. The entire variable domain, with the rest obtained from reference TRBV28 and TRBJ1-4, is as follows: DVKVTQSSRYLVKRTGEKVFLECVQDMDHENMFWYRQDPGLGLRLIYFSYDVKMKEKGDIPEGYSVSREKKERFSLILESASTNQTSMYLCASTTRAENEKLFFGSGTQLSVL.

The rearrangement joins TRBV10-1 to TRBJ2-7; D is perhaps TRBD2 (5 bases). CDR3 length equals 12 residues. Germline CDR1 reads WNHNN; CDR2 reads SYGVQD (reference sequence). V shed 6 bases and J shed 7 bases, with 13 bases lying between them. The CDR3 here is CASSPGPGEQYF. The CDR3 region has the DNA TGCGCCAGCAGCCCCGGGCCGGGGGAGCAGTACTTC.

This sequence joins TRBV5-1 and TRBJ2-1, with D perhaps being TRBD1 or TRBD2 (5 bases each). V was trimmed by 4 bases and J by 8 bases, leaving 16 bases between them. Germline V lookup: CDR1 SGHRS, CDR2 YFSETQ. The length of the CDR3 is 14 residues. CDR3 DNA sequence: TGCGCCAGCAGCGGGGGTGGTACCCGGGATGAGCAGTTCTTC. It translates to CASSGGGTRDEQFF.

The V call is TRBV7-9, the J call TRBJ1-6; 10 positions agree with TRBD1. V dropped 2 bases and J dropped 7; count of bases not matched to a gene: 2. The CDR3 has 15 amino acids. The germline V gene has CDR1 SEHNR and CDR2 FQNEAQ (reference sequence). In DNA, the CDR3 is TGTGCCAGCAGCTTAAGGGGACAGGGGAATTCACCCCTCCACTTT. Amino acids: CASSLRGQGNSPLHF.

The CDR3: CASSYSAGMETYEQYF. CDR3 sequence (DNA): TGTGCCAGCAGTTACTCCGCGGGCATGGAGACCTACGAGCAGTACTTC. This sequence joins TRBV6-5 and TRBJ2-7; possibly TRBD2 for D (5 bases). Germline CDR1 is MNHEY and CDR2 is SVGAGI. The CDR3 consists of 16 residues. Deletions cut 0 bases from V and 2 bases from J, with 14 bases between.

The CDR3 protein is CASSLGGNLGEQYF. CDR3 bases: TGTGCCAGCAGCTTGGGAGGGAACCTCGGCGAGCAGTACTTC. The chain joins TRBV5-6 to TRBJ2-7; D is possibly TRBD2 (5 bases). The V end was cut by 0 bases, the J end by 6 bases, with 13 bases between. Germline CDR1 reads SGHDT; CDR2 reads YYEEEE. This CDR3 contains 14 residues.

The chain joins TRBV5-1 to TRBJ2-5; 12 bases map to TRBD1. The germline gives CDR1 SGHRS, CDR2 YFSETQ. There are 15 residues in the CDR3. After removal of 4 bases from V and 5 bases from J, the junction contained 6 bases not matched to a gene. This CDR3 reads CASSTRDRGLETQYF. The CDR3 nucleotides read TGCGCCAGCAGCACCCGGGACAGGGGGCTGGAGACCCAGTACTTC.

This clone was seen more than once but under ten times. This chain links TRBV28 with TRBJ2-2, with TRBD2 identical over 7 bases. The germline gives CDR1 MDHEN, CDR2 SYDVKM. The CDR3 covers 16 residues. The trim removed 4 bases at V and 8 bases at J, leaving 13 bases unmatched. The CDR3 reads CASSSASGGTSGELFF. CDR3 coding DNA: TGTGCCAGCAGTTCTGCTAGCGGTGGAACCTCTGGGGAGCTGTTTTTT.

The chain joins TRBV7-2 to TRBJ2-7; D gene uncertain. CDR1 and CDR2 from the germline V gene are SGHTA and FQGNSA. V was trimmed by 2 bases and J by 5 bases, leaving 10 bases between them. The CDR3 has 13 residues. Here the CDR3 reads CASSLSLYDEQYF. The CDR3 nucleotides read TGTGCCAGCAGCTTAAGTCTGTACGACGAGCAGTACTTC.

The gene calls are TRBV10-3 and TRBJ1-1, with D possibly TRBD1 on 6 matching bases. This CDR3 comprises 14 residues. Deletions cut 6 bases from V and 6 bases from J, with 17 bases between. Germline V lookup: CDR1 ENHRY, CDR2 SYGVKD. CDR3 region: CAIRGREEGAEAFF. The CDR3 nucleotides read TGTGCCATCAGGGGCAGGGAAGAGGGGGCTGAAGCTTTCTTT.

The V and J genes are TRBV7-9 and TRBJ1-2; D remains ambiguous. CDR1 and CDR2 from the germline V gene are SEHNR and FQNEAQ (reference sequence). Trimming removed 5 bases from V and 5 bases from J, with 12 bases in between. CDR3 length equals 13 residues. The CDR3 reads CASSPSVSYGYTF. The DNA of the CDR3 is TGTGCCAGCAGCCCTTCTGTGTCGTATGGCTACACCTTC. Supplemented by reference TRBV7-9 and TRBJ1-2, the full variable domain reads DTGVSQNPRHKITKRGQNVTFRCDPISEHNRLYWYRQTLGQGPEFLTYFQNEAQLEKSRLLSDRFSAERPKGSFSTLEIQRTEQGDSAMYLCASSPSVSYGYTFGSGTRLTVV.

The chain couples TRBV6-6 to TRBJ2-7, with D hard to call. Trimming took 5 bases from V and 5 from J, leaving 10 bases between them. CDR1 and CDR2 from the germline V gene are MNHNY and SVGAGI (reference sequence). The CDR3 is 12 residues long. CDR3 coding DNA: TGTGCCAGCAGTGCAGATTGGGACGAGCAGTACTTC. The encoded protein is CASSADWDEQYF.

The chain has TRBV10-1 and TRBJ2-7; 10 bases align to TRBD2. The CDR3 covers 14 residues. Trimming cost V 2 bases and J 6 bases; bases outside gene matches: 4. The germline gives CDR1 WNHNN, CDR2 SYGVQD (reference sequence). This CDR3 is CASSESGRAAEQYF. CDR3 in DNA: TGCGCCAGCAGTGAGAGCGGGAGGGCCGCCGAGCAGTACTTC.

J is TRBJ2-1 and V is TRBV7-3; a possible D gene is TRBD1 (6 bases). The V end lost 2 bases, the J end lost 7 bases, and 15 bases lay between the germline ends. The CDR3 is 15 amino acids. Germline CDR1 is SGHTA and CDR2 is FQGTGA. CDR3 DNA sequence: TGTGCCAGCAGCTTACAGGGACAAACCTCGAATGAGCAGTTCTTC. Its protein is CASSLQGQTSNEQFF.

The sample holds one count of this clone. The V gene is TRBV7-8, the J gene TRBJ1-1, with no clear D. CDR3 length equals 15 residues. Trimming removed 6 bases from V and 1 base from J, with 15 bases in between. Germline V CDR1 and CDR2: SGHVS, FQNEAQ. The DNA for the CDR3 is TGTGCCAGCAGAAAAGCCGTACTCCCGAACACTGAAGCTTTCTTT. Translating gives CASRKAVLPNTEAFF.

The chain links TRBV27 to TRBJ1-6; the D is unclear. V gave up 7 bases and J gave up 9 bases, with 13 bases separating them. Germline CDR1 is MNHEY and CDR2 is SMNVEV (reference sequence). This CDR3 spans 13 amino acids. This CDR3 is CASTASEGSPLHF. In nucleotides, the CDR3 is TGTGCCAGCACCGCCTCGGAGGGTTCACCCCTCCACTTT.

The chain uses TRBV28 and TRBJ1-2; D remains unclear. CDR3 length: 14 amino acids. Trimming took 7 bases from V and 5 from J, leaving 17 bases between them. In germline, CDR1 is MDHEN, CDR2 SYDVKM. The CDR3 sequence is CASTLVISGYGYTF. For the CDR3, the DNA is TGTGCCAGCACATTGGTAATTTCGGGGTATGGCTACACCTTC.

The chain recombines TRBV6-5 with TRBJ2-7; 9 bases match TRBD1. V lost 4 bases and J lost 6; bases outside the gene matches: 1. CDR3 size: 12 residues. Germline CDR1 is MNHEY and CDR2 is SVGAGI. CDR3 sequence: CASSLTGGEQYF. The CDR3, as DNA: TGTGCCAGCAGTTTGACAGGGGGCGAGCAGTACTTC.

This chain uses TRBV5-4 with TRBJ1-6; the D is unclear. The V gene's germline CDR1 is SGHNT and CDR2 YYREEE (reference sequence). Deletions cut 0 bases from V and 7 bases from J, with 8 bases between. This CDR3 contains 14 residues. The CDR3 nucleotides read TGTGCCAGCAGCTTGGTAGGGTACAATTCACCCCTCCACTTT. This sequence encodes CASSLVGYNSPLHF. Based on the CDR3 plus reference TRBV5-4 and TRBJ1-6, the full variable domain is ETGVTQSPTHLIKTRGQQVTLRCSSQSGHNTVSWYQQALGQGPQFIFQYYREEENGRGNFPPRFSGLQFPNYSSELNVNALELDDSALYLCASSLVGYNSPLHFGNGTRLTVT.

This clone showed up just a few times. The chain joins TRBV6-2 or TRBV6-3 to TRBJ1-6; D not resolved. The ends were cut back, 2 bases at V and 2 bases at J, with 13 bases in the middle. Germline CDR1 MNHEY, CDR2 SVGEGT. The CDR3 loop spans 17 amino acids. The CDR3 reads CASSYLLEKPYNSPLHF. As DNA, the CDR3 is TGTGCCAGCAGTTACCTGCTCGAAAAGCCCTATAATTCACCCCTCCACTTT.

The rearrangement links TRBV3-1 (or the pseudogene TRBV3-2) to TRBJ2-2; D could derive from TRBD1 or TRBD2 (5 bases each). Trimming removed 5 bases at V and 6 bases at J, with 16 bases between. Germline values: CDR1 LGHDT, CDR2 YNNKEL (reference sequence). This CDR3 spans 15 amino acids. CDR3 in DNA: TGTGCCAGCAGCTGGGGGAGAGGCCCAGCCGGGGAGCTGTTTTTT. The encoded protein is CASSWGRGPAGELFF.

The chain has TRBV2 and TRBJ2-5; 10 bases match TRBD1. CDR3 length equals 18 residues. V dropped 6 bases and J dropped 1; count of bases not matched to a gene: 14. In germline, CDR1 is SNHLY, CDR2 FYNNEI. CDR3 DNA sequence: TGTGCCAGCAGGGCTCGGACAGGGGGAGACCACACCCAAGAGACCCAGTACTTC. This encodes CASRARTGGDHTQETQYF.

The chain combines TRBV5-1 with TRBJ1-1; D call uncertain. The ends were cut back, 5 bases at V and 5 bases at J, with 16 bases in the middle. Germline V lookup: CDR1 SGHRS, CDR2 YFSETQ. The CDR3 is 14 residues long. The CDR3 nucleotides read TGCGCCAGCAGAGCCGGGATCATTTTAACTGAAGCTTTCTTT. Translation: CASRAGIILTEAFF. Full variable domain (outside the CDR3, taken from reference TRBV5-1 and TRBJ1-1): KAGVTQTPRYLIKTRGQQVTLSCSPISGHRSVSWYQQTPGQGLQFLFEYFSETQRNKGNFPGRFSGRQFSNSRSEMNVSTLELGDSALYLCASRAGIILTEAFFGQGTRLTVV.